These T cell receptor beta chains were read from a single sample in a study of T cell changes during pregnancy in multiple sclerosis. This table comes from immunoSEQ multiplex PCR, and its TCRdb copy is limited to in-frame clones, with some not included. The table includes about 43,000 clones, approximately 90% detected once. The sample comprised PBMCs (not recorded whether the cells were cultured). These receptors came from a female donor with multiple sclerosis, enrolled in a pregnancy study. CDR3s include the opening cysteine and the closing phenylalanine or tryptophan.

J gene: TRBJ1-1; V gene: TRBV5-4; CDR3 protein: CASRQGAGVAFF
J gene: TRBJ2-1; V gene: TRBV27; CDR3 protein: CASSPTIAGPYNEQFF
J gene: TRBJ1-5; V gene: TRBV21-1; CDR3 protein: CASSKFYRGEGSEKGNQPQHF
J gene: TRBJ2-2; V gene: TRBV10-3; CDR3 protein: CAISESRDRVIGTGELFF
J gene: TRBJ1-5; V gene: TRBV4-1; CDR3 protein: CASSQGRLLRGAAVQPQHF
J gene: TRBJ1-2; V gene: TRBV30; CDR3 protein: CAWTRGGQGWDYGYTF
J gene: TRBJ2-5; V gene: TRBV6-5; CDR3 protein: CASSYSYLQETQYF
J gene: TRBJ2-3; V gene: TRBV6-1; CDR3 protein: CATSTSIKATDTQYF
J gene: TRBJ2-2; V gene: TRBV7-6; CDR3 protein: CASSLGSGRVPTGELFF
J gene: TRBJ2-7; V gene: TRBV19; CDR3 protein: CASSIALPDSLSYEQYF
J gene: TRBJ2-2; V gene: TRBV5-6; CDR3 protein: CASSLGGRASGELFF
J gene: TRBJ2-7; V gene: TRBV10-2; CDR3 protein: CASSWDAIQGEQYF
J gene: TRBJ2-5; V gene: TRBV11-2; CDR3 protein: CASSLMSGGEETQYF
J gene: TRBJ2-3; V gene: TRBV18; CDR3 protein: CASSSLPTGSTDTQYF
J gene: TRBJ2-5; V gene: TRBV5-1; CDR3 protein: CASSPGDRGQETQYF
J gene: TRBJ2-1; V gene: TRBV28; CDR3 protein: CASSLSPGLAYEQFF
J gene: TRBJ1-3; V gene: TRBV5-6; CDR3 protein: CASRDDKGNTIYF
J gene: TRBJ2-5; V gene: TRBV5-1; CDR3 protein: CASSPATGRQETQYF
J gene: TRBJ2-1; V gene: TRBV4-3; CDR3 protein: CASSHLYHNEQFF
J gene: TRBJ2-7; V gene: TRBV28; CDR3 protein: CASSLVGARSYEQYF
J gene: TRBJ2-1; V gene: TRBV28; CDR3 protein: CASVGLAEVSSYNEQFF
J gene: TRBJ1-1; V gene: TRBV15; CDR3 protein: CATSRDRTEAFF
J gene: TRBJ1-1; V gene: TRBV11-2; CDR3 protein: CASSFTGDTEAFF
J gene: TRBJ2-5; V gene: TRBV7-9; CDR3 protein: CASSLVLGQETQYF
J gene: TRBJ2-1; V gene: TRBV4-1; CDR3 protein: CASREGGTAAREQFF
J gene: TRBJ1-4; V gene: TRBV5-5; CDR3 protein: CASSLVGGTNEKLFF
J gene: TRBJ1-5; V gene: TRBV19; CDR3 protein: CASSIRGAPGQGTRKPQHF
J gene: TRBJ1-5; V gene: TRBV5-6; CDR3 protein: CASSPSGAYQPQHF
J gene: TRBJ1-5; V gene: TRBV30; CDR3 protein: CAWSTTVRQPQHF
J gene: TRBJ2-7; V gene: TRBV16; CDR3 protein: CASSRSDRGGYEQYF
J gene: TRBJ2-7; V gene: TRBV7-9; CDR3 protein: CASSFRDRGLHEQYF
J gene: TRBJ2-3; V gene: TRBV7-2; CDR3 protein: CASSPDWSTDTQYF
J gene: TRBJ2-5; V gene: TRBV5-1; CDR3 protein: CASSLEEGGTQYF
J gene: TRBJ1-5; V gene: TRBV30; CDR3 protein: CAWSDRDDQPQHF
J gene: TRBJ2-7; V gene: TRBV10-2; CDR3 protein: CASSKGRSGHSYEQYF
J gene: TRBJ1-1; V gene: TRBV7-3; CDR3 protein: CASSPRGAGSGTEAFF